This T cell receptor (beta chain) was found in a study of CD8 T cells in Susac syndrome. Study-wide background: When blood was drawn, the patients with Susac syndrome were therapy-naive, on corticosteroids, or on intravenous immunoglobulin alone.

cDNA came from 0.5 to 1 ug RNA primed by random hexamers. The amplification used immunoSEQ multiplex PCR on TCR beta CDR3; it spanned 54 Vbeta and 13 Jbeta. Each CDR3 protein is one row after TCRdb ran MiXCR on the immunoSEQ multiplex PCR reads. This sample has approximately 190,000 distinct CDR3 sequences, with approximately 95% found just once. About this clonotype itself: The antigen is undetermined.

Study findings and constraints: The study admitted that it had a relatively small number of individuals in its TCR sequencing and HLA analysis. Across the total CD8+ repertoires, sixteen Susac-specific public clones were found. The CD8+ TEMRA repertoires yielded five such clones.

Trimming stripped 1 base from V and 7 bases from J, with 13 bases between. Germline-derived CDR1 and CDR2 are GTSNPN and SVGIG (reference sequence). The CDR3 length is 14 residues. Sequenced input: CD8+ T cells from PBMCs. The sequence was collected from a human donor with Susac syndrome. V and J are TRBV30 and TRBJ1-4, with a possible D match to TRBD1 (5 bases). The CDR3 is CAWSDGAGREKLFF. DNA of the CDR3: TGTGCCTGGAGTGATGGTGCAGGGCGTGAAAAACTGTTTTTT. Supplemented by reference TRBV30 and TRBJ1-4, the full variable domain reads SQTIHQWPATLVQPVGSPLSLECTVEGTSNPNLYWYRQAAGRGLQLLFYSVGIGQISSEVPQNLSASRPQDRQFILSSKKLLLSDSGFYLCAWSDGAGREKLFFGSGTQLSVL.